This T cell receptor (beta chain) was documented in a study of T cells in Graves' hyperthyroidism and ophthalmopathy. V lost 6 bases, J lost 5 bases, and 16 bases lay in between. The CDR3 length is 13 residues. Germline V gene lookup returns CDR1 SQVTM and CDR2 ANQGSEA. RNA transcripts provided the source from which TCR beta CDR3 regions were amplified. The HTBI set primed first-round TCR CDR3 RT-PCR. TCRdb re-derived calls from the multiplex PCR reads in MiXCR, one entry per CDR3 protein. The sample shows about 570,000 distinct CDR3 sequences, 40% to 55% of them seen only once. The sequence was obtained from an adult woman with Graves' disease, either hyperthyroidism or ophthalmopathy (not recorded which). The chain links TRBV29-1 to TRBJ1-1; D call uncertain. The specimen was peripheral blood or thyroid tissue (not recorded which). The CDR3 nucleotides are TGCAGCGTAGGATCTGAAGCGAATACTGAAGCTTTCTTT. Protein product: CSVGSEANTEAFF.